The 17 T cell receptor beta chains below come from one sample, sequenced in a study of shared clonotypes between healthy human individuals. This table comes from immunoSEQ multiplex PCR, and its TCRdb copy is limited to in-frame clones, with some not included. The sample yields fewer than 1.8 million clones, about 98.5% seen once. The sequencing input was naive CD4+ T cells sorted from blood. Regarding subset: CD45RA+ positively selected. These receptors were taken from a man younger than 40 in good health.

The V gene is TRBV30, the J gene TRBJ1-1; the match to TRBD1 covers 7 bases. Germline lookup yields CDR1 GTSNPN and CDR2 SVGIG (reference sequence). V dropped 3 bases and J dropped 0; count of bases not matched to a gene: 10. The CDR3 totals 16 residues. CDR3 bases: TGTGCCTGGAGACCTAGTCCCGGGACAGTGAACACTGAAGCTTTCTTT. It yields the protein CAWRPSPGTVNTEAFF.

This clone was detected once. The rearrangement links TRBV7-3 to TRBJ2-3; TRBD2 matches at 7 bases. V dropped 5 bases and J dropped 3; count of bases not matched to a gene: 11. The CDR3 is made up of 16 amino acids. Germline CDR1 and CDR2: SGHTA and FQGTGA. CDR3 protein: CASSHWNGGRTDTQYF. CDR3 sequence (DNA): TGTGCCAGCAGCCACTGGAACGGGGGGAGGACAGATACGCAGTATTTT.

The CDR3 DNA sequence: TGTGCCAGCAGCTTAGGCCTCGCGGATAGCTCCTACAATGAGCAGTTCTTC. It is translated as CASSLGLADSSYNEQFF. The J gene is TRBJ2-1, the V gene TRBV13; no firm D call. Germline V gene sequence: CDR1 PRHDT, CDR2 FYEKMQ (reference sequence). Trimming left V 0 bases short and J 0 bases short, with 12 bases between. The CDR3 sequence is 17 residues long. Full variable domain (remainder filled in from reference TRBV13 and TRBJ2-1): AAGVIQSPRHLIKEKRETATLKCYPIPRHDTVYWYQQGPGQDPQFLISFYEKMQSDKGSIPDRFSAQQFSDYHSELNMSSLELGDSALYFCASSLGLADSSYNEQFFGPGTRLTVL.

The chain uses TRBV7-9 and TRBJ2-1; 7 positions match TRBD1. CDR3 length: 16 amino acids. The V gene end was trimmed by 3 bases and the J gene end by 5 bases; junction bases not matched to a gene: 10. Germline CDR1 and CDR2: SEHNR and FQNEAQ (reference sequence). The CDR3 sequence is CASSFLTGSPHNEQFF. The CDR3 DNA follows: TGTGCCAGCAGCTTTCTGACAGGGTCCCCCCACAATGAGCAGTTCTTC.

The CDR3 DNA reads TGCAGCGTTGAAGATACGAGCGGGAGCACAGATACGCAGTATTTT. Translation gives CSVEDTSGSTDTQYF. V usage is TRBV29-1 and J usage is TRBJ2-3; a possible D gene is TRBD2 (6 bases). The CDR3 loop spans 15 amino acids. Trimming stripped 0 bases from V and 0 bases from J, with 10 bases between. Germline V gene lookup returns CDR1 SQVTM and CDR2 ANQGSEA.

This rearrangement joins TRBV4-2 to TRBJ2-1, with D perhaps matching TRBD2 (6 bases). The V and J ends lost 1 base and 8 bases respectively, with 21 bases between them. The CDR3 sequence is 17 residues long. From germline, CDR1 is LGHNA and CDR2 YNFKEQ. For the CDR3, the DNA is TGTGCCAGCAGCCAAGGAATGGTTCGGGAGCCACAATATGAGCAGTTCTTC. Its translation is CASSQGMVREPQYEQFF.

V and J are TRBV7-9 and TRBJ2-5, with D maybe TRBD1 (6 bases). V was clipped by 1 base and J by 4 bases, with 19 bases between them. Germline lookup yields CDR1 SEHNR and CDR2 FQNEAQ (reference sequence). The CDR3 has 17 amino acids. The CDR3 loop is CASSLVPSGRGPETQYF. In DNA, the CDR3 is TGTGCCAGCAGCTTAGTCCCCTCGGGCAGGGGACCAGAGACCCAGTACTTC. The entire variable domain, with the rest obtained from reference TRBV7-9 and TRBJ2-5, is as follows: DTGVSQNPRHKITKRGQNVTFRCDPISEHNRLYWYRQTLGQGPEFLTYFQNEAQLEKSRLLSDRFSAERPKGSFSTLEIQRTEQGDSAMYLCASSLVPSGRGPETQYFGPGTRLLVL.

This chain joins TRBV7-8 and TRBJ2-3; D unresolved. Germline V gene sequence: CDR1 SGHVS, CDR2 FQNEAQ. V was trimmed by 5 bases and J by 3 bases, leaving 15 bases between them. CDR3 length equals 15 residues. The CDR3 nucleotides are TGTGCCAGCAGCCTCTCCTTTATGGGGACAGATACGCAGTATTTT. This sequence encodes CASSLSFMGTDTQYF.

The rearrangement joins TRBV7-2 to TRBJ2-5; 7 bases align to TRBD2. The trim removed 3 bases at V and 3 bases at J, leaving 4 bases unmatched. The CDR3 contains 14 residues. Germline V gives CDR1 SGHTA, CDR2 FQGNSA. The CDR3 DNA follows: TGTGCCAGCAGCTTGGGGAGCGGGGAAGAGACCCAGTACTTC. Translating it yields CASSLGSGEETQYF.

The rearrangement joins TRBV5-1 to TRBJ2-2; 7 bases map to TRBD1. Germline CDR1 reads SGHRS; CDR2 reads YFSETQ. The CDR3 extends over 16 amino acids. V trimming: 1 base; J trimming: 4 bases; junction bases outside the gene matches: 7. CDR3 loop: CASSLTGARVTGELFF. The CDR3, as DNA: TGCGCCAGCAGCTTGACAGGGGCTCGTGTCACCGGGGAGCTGTTTTTT. The full variable domain, its missing parts supplied by reference TRBV5-1 and TRBJ2-2, is KAGVTQTPRYLIKTRGQQVTLSCSPISGHRSVSWYQQTPGQGLQFLFEYFSETQRNKGNFPGRFSGRQFSNSRSEMNVSTLELGDSALYLCASSLTGARVTGELFFGEGSRLTVL.

Concerning this clone: Other DNA sequences in the sample encode the same CDR3. The V gene is TRBV7-9, the J gene TRBJ2-1; 13 positions agree with TRBD2. Germline-derived CDR1 and CDR2 are SEHNR and FQNEAQ (reference sequence). The CDR3 is made up of 17 amino acids. V shed 1 base and J 3 bases; nucleotides not matched to a gene: 3. CDR3 residues: CASSLGGLAGFYNEQFF. CDR3 DNA sequence: TGTGCCAGCAGCTTAGGGGGACTAGCGGGATTCTACAATGAGCAGTTCTTC.

The rearrangement uses TRBV7-6 and TRBJ2-7, with TRBD2 identical over 12 bases. Germline V gene lookup returns CDR1 SGHVS and CDR2 FNYEAQ. V was clipped by 5 bases and J by 1 base; unmatched bases: 6. CDR3 length equals 16 residues. CDR3 nucleotide sequence: TGTGCCAGCAGCATGGGGACTAGCGGGTATTCCTACGAGCAGTACTTC. It yields the protein CASSMGTSGYSYEQYF. The full variable domain, with the rest looked up from reference TRBV7-6 and TRBJ2-7, is GAGVSQSPRYKVTKRGQDVALRCDPISGHVSLYWYRQALGQGPEFLTYFNYEAQQDKSGLPNDRFSAERPEGSISTLTIQRTEQRDSAMYRCASSMGTSGYSYEQYFGPGTRLTVT.

The chain employs TRBV9 and TRBJ2-1, with 10 bases aligning to TRBD2. Germline CDR1 SGDLS, CDR2 YYNGEE. The trim removed 3 bases at V and 8 bases at J, leaving 11 bases unmatched. The CDR3 runs to 16 residues. CDR3 in amino acids: CASSGQTSGKVYEQFF. Written as DNA, the CDR3 is TGTGCCAGCAGCGGTCAAACTAGCGGGAAGGTCTATGAGCAGTTCTTC.

The genes are TRBV11-3 and TRBJ2-7; no clear D. This CDR3 has 13 residues. Trimming removed 1 base at V and 3 bases at J, with 7 bases between. CDR1 and CDR2 (germline): SGHNT, YENEEA. CDR3 amino acids: CASSLGFNYEQYF. The CDR3 DNA is TGTGCCAGCAGCTTAGGCTTCAACTACGAGCAGTACTTC.

V usage is TRBV7-6 and J usage is TRBJ2-3; 9 bases line up with TRBD2. Per the germline V gene, CDR1 is SGHVS and CDR2 is FNYEAQ. Trimming took 5 bases from V and 2 from J; bases not matched to a gene: 11. The CDR3 runs 17 residues. CDR3 residues: CASSDPFAGGNTDTQYF. CDR3 sequence (DNA): TGTGCCAGCAGCGACCCCTTTGCGGGAGGGAACACAGATACGCAGTATTTT.

The chain couples TRBV7-3 to TRBJ2-1; possibly TRBD2 for D (6 bases). Trimming left V 3 bases short and J 3 bases short, with 21 bases between. Germline CDR1 and CDR2: SGHTA and FQGTGA. The CDR3 spans 18 residues. The CDR3 reads CASSFGLGEALDYNEQFF. The CDR3 DNA sequence: TGTGCCAGCAGCTTCGGATTGGGGGAGGCACTGGACTACAATGAGCAGTTCTTC.

The V and J genes are TRBV5-5 and TRBJ1-2; 9 bases align to TRBD1. V lost 4 bases, J lost 8 bases, and 9 bases stayed unmatched. The length of the CDR3 is 14 residues. The germline gives CDR1 SGHKS, CDR2 YYEKEE (reference sequence). In nucleotides, the CDR3 is TGTGCCAGCAGCCCACGTAGGGACAGGGACGGCTACACCTTC. Protein: CASSPRRDRDGYTF.